This T cell receptor (beta chain) was captured by sequencing in a study of low-dose radiotherapy and immunotherapy resistance in tumors. Study-wide context: The fractionation for Cohort 1 was 0.5 Gy per fraction every 2 weeks, totaling 6.5 Gy.

The V gene's germline CDR1 is MNHEY and CDR2 SVGAGI. V lost 0 bases and J lost 5, with 8 bases in between. The CDR3 has 14 residues. With TRAV- and TRBV-specific primers, first-strand cDNA was made, covering the alpha and beta chains. Amplification, which lasted about 20 PCR cycles, used a constant-region primer and V-primer adapter to amplify TCRs. TCRdb called the reads again in MiXCR, with one record for every CDR3 protein. The data show fewer than 95,000 distinct CDR3 sequences, around 9.2% seen once. As to time point: before trial treatment. Many counts were recorded for this clonotype. The V call is TRBV6-5, the J call TRBJ2-1; tentative D call: TRBD2 (5 bases). The starting material was PBMCs, obtained before treatment. The TCR originated in a male donor with prostate cancer. CDR3 protein: CASSYSPGDNEQFF. The CDR3 nucleotides read TGTGCCAGCAGTTACTCGCCCGGGGACAATGAGCAGTTCTTC.